Below are 2 T cell receptor beta chains sequenced from a single sample in a study of Graves' ophthalmopathy and Graves' hyperthyroidism. Investigators amplified TCR beta CDR3 regions from RNA transcripts. HTBI primers were employed in first-round RT-PCR, then a second-round multiplex PCR followed. MiXCR, applied by TCRdb to the multiplex PCR reads, yields one record per CDR3 protein. The table has about 420,000 distinct CDR3 sequences, roughly 21% seen once. Sequenced input: peripheral blood. The receptors here all came from a woman under 30 with stable Graves' hyperthyroidism.

The chain couples TRBV20-1 to TRBJ2-5; D is possibly TRBD1 (6 bases). The V gene's germline CDR1 is DFQATT and CDR2 SNEGSKA (reference sequence). This CDR3 has 13 amino acids. The V and J ends lost 6 bases and 8 bases respectively, with 19 bases between them. Written as DNA, the CDR3 is TGCAGTGCGGGGGACCAGGGGACACAAACCCAGTACTTC. This gives the protein CSAGDQGTQTQYF.

In its sample, this clonotype was seen many times. The rearrangement uses TRBV4-1 and TRBJ1-1, with no clear D. The CDR3 runs to 14 residues. The V and J ends lost 4 bases and 1 base respectively, with 10 bases between them. Per germline, CDR1 MGHRA and CDR2 YSYEKL. The CDR3 region has the DNA TGCGCCAGCAGCCTGCGGGCCTCGAACACTGAAGCTTTCTTT. Translating it yields CASSLRASNTEAFF.